Sequencing of this TCR beta chain was carried out in a study of blood T cell repertoires in COVID-19 (dated by TCRdb to the early 2020s). Study-wide context: Collaborator samples came from the United States, Italy and Spain and covered acute and convalescent phases of COVID-19. The dataset comprised deeply sampled blood TCRbeta repertoires from subjects exposed to, actively infected with, or recovered from COVID-19. The samples were drawn from the first 160 participants of the ongoing ImmuneRACE study and from 1,254 subjects provided by 6 global collaborators. The repertoires were released in a freely available public database meant as a resource for research on the immune response to SARS-CoV-2. HLA class I and class II types, where available, came from metadata supplied by the sample provider rather than from assay-based typing. The prospective study material was composed of cDNA or gDNA derived from T cells, B-cell-depleted T cells, or PBMCs. Nearly every sample came with metadata listing a de-identified subject ID, COVID-19 status, age in years and sex. What the study reported, not specific to this receptor: Clinical and demographic metadata were provided uncurated, with the amount varying by source and participant.

Concerning this clone itself: Its antigen is still unknown. Base qualities are not provided; no much larger clone lies one nucleotide away.

The junction shows trimming of 0 bases on V and 0 bases on J, plus 7 bases between the germline ends. The CDR3 has 15 amino acids, counting the end cysteine and phenylalanine. CDR3 DNA is the only sequence kept; it has 45 bases, read in frame from the first base. For CDR1 and CDR2, the germline V gene lists SGDLS and YYNGEE. Participants in the prospective study were aged roughly 18 to 90 years, lived in approximately 26 United States geographic areas, and enrolled through a virtual design. Cohort assignment in the prospective study relied on participant-reported clinical history from a screening survey and a study questionnaire. Recovered participants in ImmuneRACE Cohort 3 were defined as having two consecutive negative NP/OP PCR tests, clearance from a healthcare professional, or resolution of symptoms. In the prospective study, mobile phlebotomists collected whole blood, serum and a nasopharyngeal or oropharyngeal swab from each participant. Prospective study participants could optionally give additional blood draws and questionnaires over an approximately 2-month period. Blood samples from the prospective study were shipped frozen or at room temperature prior to DNA extraction.

TCRbeta CDR3 regions were amplified from genomic DNA using the immunoSEQ Assay, a bias-controlled multiplex PCR. As for the original processing: The number of nucleated cells in each sample was estimated by amplification of reference gene primers within the assay. Sequence reads were collapsed and filtered to measure the absolute abundance of every unique TCRbeta CDR3 rearrangement. Productive Simpson clonality was computed per sample as the square root of Simpson's diversity index over productive rearrangements. TCRdb took over this immuneACCESS table, retaining in-frame rearrangements with V and J assigned. Such tables are incomplete; in checked studies, under half of the missing clones stem from an unresolved V gene, and the remainder is unexplained. That table gives V, J and clone size, and the DNA gave D and trimming. Across this sample there are around 230,000 clones, with 80% to 90% seen only once. Around 9% of the sample goes to the ten largest clones.

The rearrangement combines TRBV9 with TRBJ2-1; the D gene is perhaps TRBD2, on 6 matching bases. The sequenced sample was PBMCs or T cells enriched from blood (not recorded which). The TCR comes from a middle-aged man who had recovered from COVID-19. The CDR3 protein is CASSVGGTSYNEQFF. The bases are TGTGCCAGCAGCGTAGGCGGGACCTCCTACAATGAGCAGTTCTTC.